This T cell receptor beta chain was observed in a study of T cell responses to AZD1222 COVID-19 vaccine. Overall study findings and caveats: Spike-specific TCR breadth and depth were elevated following two AZD1222 doses. White British donors predominated, females outnumbered males, and clonal diversity was possibly underestimated.

Turning to this clone: Its antigen is not identified.

The length of the CDR3 is 14 residues. Germline CDR1 is GTSNPN and CDR2 is SVGIG (reference sequence). V lost 0 bases, J lost 6 bases, and 4 bases stayed unmatched. The protocol was immunoSEQ multiplex PCR, while the TCRdb copy is restricted to in-frame clones and leaves out a portion. Of approximately 140,000 clones in the sample, 90% were seen once. This chain joins TRBV30 and TRBJ2-7; TRBD1 matches at 11 bases. Specimen: peripheral blood, collected 28 days after the second AZD1222 dose. This clonotype originated in an adult who received the AZD1222 COVID-19 vaccine. The CDR3 here is CAWSVGQGVGEQYF. In nucleotides, the CDR3 is TGTGCCTGGAGTGTGGGACAGGGGGTCGGCGAGCAGTACTTC.